Included here is one T cell receptor beta chain sequence, with context. These data come from a study of memory CD4+ T cells and cytomegalovirus serostatus. Study-level information: This sample comes from healthy Belgian adults, fewer than 10 CMV seropositive, 20 to 25 seronegative.

The sort gate was single viable CD3+CD4+CD8-CD45RO+ cells for memory CD4+ T cells. This CDR3 is 13 amino acids long. Germline CDR1 reads SGDLS; CDR2 reads YYNGEE. V shed 8 bases, J shed 0 bases, and the junction held 3 bases outside the gene matches. Data came from immunoSEQ multiplex PCR; TCRdb stores just in-frame clones and leaves some out. The repertoire holds 35,000 to 50,000 clones, around 72% seen once, with about 0.6% in the top ten. This clonotype originated in an adult in good health and CMV-seronegative. The V gene is TRBV9, the J gene TRBJ1-2, with 8 bases lining up with TRBD1. Sequenced material: memory CD4+ T cells from blood. The CDR3 here is CASGTGPNYGYTF. DNA for the CDR3: TGTGCCAGTGGGACAGGCCCTAACTATGGCTACACCTTC.